The text below deals with one T cell receptor beta chain. Its target is unknown. The CDR3 consists of 15 residues. The V and J ends lost 2 bases and 1 base respectively, with 12 bases between them. Germline CDR1 reads MNHEY; CDR2 reads SMNVEV (reference sequence). The repertoire was sequenced with immunoSEQ multiplex PCR; TCRdb's copy has only in-frame clones and lacks some. The sample yields 150,000 to 180,000 clones, approximately 87% seen once. The data are from a study of T cell responses to AZD1222 COVID-19 vaccine. Findings and caveats of the study: Possibly, clonal diversity was underestimated; donors were largely white British and included more females. Among spike-specific TCRs, nearly half reportedly target unmutated variant regions.

This chain uses TRBV27 with TRBJ2-7; D not resolved. This specimen was peripheral blood, taken on day 0 of MenACWY control vaccination. The receptor was isolated from an adult in good health. This CDR3 is CASSLIRTASYEQYF. The CDR3 region has the DNA TGTGCCAGCAGTTTAATAAGGACCGCTTCCTACGAGCAGTACTTC.